Each of the 21 T cell receptor beta chains below was sequenced from the same sample in a study of neurological immune-mediated disorders. The time point: longitudinal time-point 2. MiXCR, run by TCRdb on the 5' RACE reads, gives a single entry per CDR3 protein. The table has about 90,000 distinct CDR3 sequences, around 13% seen once. Specimen: PBMCs. All receptors derive from a female donor with HTLV-1-associated myelopathy (HAM/TSP).

The chain joins TRBV30 to TRBJ2-1; tentative D call: TRBD1 (5 bases). V was shortened by 0 bases and J by 4 bases, with 16 bases between the two germline ends. This CDR3 comprises 16 residues. Germline V lookup: CDR1 GTSNPN, CDR2 SVGIG (reference sequence). CDR3 sequence reads: CAWSVYRTVGYNEQFF. DNA of the CDR3: TGTGCCTGGAGTGTTTACAGGACGGTGGGGTACAATGAGCAGTTCTTC.

This clonotype came up many times. This chain connects TRBV9 to TRBJ2-5; possible D gene TRBD1, 6 bases. Looked up from germline, CDR1 is SGDLS and CDR2 is YYNGEE. Between the trimmed V and J ends, which lost 2 bases and 7 bases, there was a span of 12 bases. The CDR3 contains 13 residues. The CDR3 protein is CASSVGQGGTQYF. The CDR3 DNA follows: TGTGCCAGCAGCGTTGGACAAGGGGGGACCCAGTACTTC.

This clonotype came up many times. The chain employs TRBV18 and TRBJ2-3; D possibly uses TRBD1 or TRBD2 (6 bases each). The germline CDR1 and CDR2 sequences are KGHSH and LQKENI. The CDR3 is made up of 15 amino acids. V lost 3 bases, J lost 2 bases, and 12 bases lay in between. CDR3 DNA: TGTGCCAGCTCACCGAAGGGGGGCCCCACAGATACGCAGTATTTT. As protein: CASSPKGGPTDTQYF.

As for this clonotype: One end of the junction does not line up with germline, which may come from a read error. The CDR3 sequence is CSARTGQGYEQCF. Written as DNA, the CDR3 is TGCAGTGCTAGGACGGGACAGGGCTACGAGCAGTGCTTC. This rearrangement joins TRBV20-1 to TRBJ2-7; 9 positions match TRBD1. The germline gives CDR1 DFQATT, CDR2 SNEGSKA (reference sequence). The CDR3 is made up of 13 amino acids.

The chain has TRBV10-3 and TRBJ2-7; 7 bases are shared with TRBD1. There are 13 residues in the CDR3. Looked up from germline, CDR1 is ENHRY and CDR2 is SYGVKD. V gave up 9 bases and J gave up 6 bases; unmatched junction bases: 11. The CDR3 coding sequence is TGTGCCATTGGGGACAGTTTAATTGGCGAGCAGTACTTC. It specifies CAIGDSLIGEQYF.

This clonotype was seen many times. V and J are TRBV5-5 and TRBJ2-1, with 11 bases aligning to TRBD1. Unmatched junction bases numbered 6, after V lost 4 bases and J lost 9 bases. This CDR3 region has 14 residues. Germline values: CDR1 SGHKS, CDR2 YYEKEE (reference sequence). This chain's CDR3 is CASSLGQGAGEQFF. CDR3 nucleotides: TGTGCCAGCAGCCTAGGACAGGGGGCTGGTGAGCAGTTCTTC.

This clonotype was observed a handful of times. Possible read error: a much larger clone is one base away. J is TRBJ2-2 and V is TRBV20-1; 8 bases agree with TRBD2. The CDR3 covers 15 residues. Germline CDR1 DFQATT, CDR2 SNEGSKA (reference sequence). The chain's CDR3 is CSARRSGGATGKLFF. In DNA form, the CDR3 reads TGCAGTGCTAGGAGGTCGGGGGGGGCCACCGGGAAGCTGTTTTTT.

This clonotype appeared many times. This sequence joins TRBV29-1 and TRBJ2-3; 7 nucleotides match TRBD2. V lost 0 bases and J lost 4; bases outside the gene matches: 10. The CDR3 extends over 16 amino acids. Germline V gene lookup returns CDR1 SQVTM and CDR2 ANQGSEA. CDR3 bases: TGCAGCGTTGAAGATGGCTACACGCTAGCGGCAGATACGCAGTATTTT. It translates to CSVEDGYTLAADTQYF.

Turning to this clonotype: A much more abundant neighbour one base away suggests this may be a read error. The chain combines TRBV12-3 or TRBV12-4 with TRBJ2-7; TRBD1 aligns across 7 bases. J was trimmed by 3 bases and V by 10 bases; bases with no gene match: 12. The CDR3 has 14 residues. Here the CDR3 DNA reads TGTGCCAACAGCCGACAGGGATTGGGCTACGAGCAGTACTTC. It specifies CANSRQGLGYEQYF.

In the case of this clonotype: A single base separates this from a much larger clone, so it may be a read error. As DNA, the CDR3 is TGCGCCAGCAGCTTGGGACAAGCGGGGGAGAACACCGGGGAGCTGTTTTTT. The encoded protein is CASSLGQAGENTGELFF. The rearrangement joins TRBV5-1 to TRBJ2-2; 8 positions agree with TRBD2. The CDR3 is 17 amino acids. V gave up 0 bases and J gave up 1 base; unmatched junction bases: 5. Germline-derived CDR1 and CDR2 are SGHRS and YFSETQ.

In the case of this clonotype: A read error may explain this, as a much larger clone is one base away. The chain is built from TRBV7-8 and TRBJ2-3, with a tentative D call TRBD2 (6 bases). The CDR3 has 15 amino acids. Germline V gene sequence: CDR1 SGHVS, CDR2 FQNEAQ. V was clipped by 7 bases and J by 0 bases, with 14 bases between them. The chain's CDR3 is CASNHSGPSTDTQYF. The CDR3 coding sequence is TGTGCCAGCAACCACAGCGGGCCCAGCACAGATACGCAGTATTTT.

In its sample, this clonotype was seen many times. The V and J genes are TRBV7-8 and TRBJ2-2, with 15 bases lining up with TRBD2. The CDR3 totals 19 residues. Germline lookup yields CDR1 SGHVS and CDR2 FQNEAQ. Trimming removed 4 bases from V and 0 bases from J; junction bases left unmatched: 6. The CDR3 sequence is CASSSLGLAGGSNTGELFF. The CDR3 bases are TGTGCCAGCAGCTCACTTGGACTAGCGGGGGGGTCGAACACCGGGGAGCTGTTTTTT. The whole variable domain, remainder taken from reference TRBV7-8 and TRBJ2-2, is GAGVSQSPRYKVAKRGQDVALRCDPISGHVSLFWYQQALGQGPEFLTYFQNEAQLDKSGLPSDRFFAERPEGSVSTLKIQRTQQEDSAVYLCASSSLGLAGGSNTGELFFGEGSRLTVL.

The sample holds many counts of this clonotype. The rearrangement uses TRBV2 and TRBJ2-1, with D uncertain. This CDR3 region has 11 residues. Trimming took off 6 bases at V and 4 bases at J, with 4 bases between the two ends. Germline-derived CDR1 and CDR2 are SNHLY and FYNNEI. DNA of the CDR3: TGTGCCAGCAGATTATACAATGAGCAGTTCTTC. Translation gives CASRLYNEQFF.

J is TRBJ1-4 and V is TRBV18; no definite D call. This CDR3 has 16 amino acids. Germline values: CDR1 KGHSH, CDR2 LQKENI. Trimming took 1 base from V and 2 from J, leaving 11 bases between them. CDR3 in amino acids: CASSPQGASTNEKLFF. In DNA form, the CDR3 reads TGTGCCAGCTCACCACAGGGCGCTTCCACTAATGAAAAACTGTTTTTT.

This clonotype was recorded at least ten times. The chain carries TRBV20-1 and TRBJ1-2, with D possibly being TRBD1 (6 bases). The CDR3 is made up of 13 amino acids. CDR1 is DFQATT, CDR2 SNEGSKA, per germline (reference sequence). V shed 1 base and J shed 8 bases, with 14 bases lying between them. The CDR3 sequence: CSARATGKEGYTF. DNA of the CDR3: TGCAGTGCTAGAGCCACAGGGAAAGAAGGCTACACCTTC.

The chain joins TRBV3-1 to TRBJ1-1; the D is unclear. V lost 3 bases and J lost 8, with 22 bases in between. The CDR3 has 16 amino acids. Germline CDR1 is LGHDT and CDR2 is YNNKEL (reference sequence). This CDR3 is CASSHRDLYLAGEAFF. Here the CDR3 DNA reads TGTGCCAGCAGCCACCGGGATTTATACCTCGCGGGAGAAGCTTTCTTT.

In its sample, this clonotype was seen many times. The V and J genes are TRBV28 and TRBJ2-5, with a possible D match to TRBD1 (5 bases). There are 14 residues in the CDR3. V lost 8 bases and J 2 bases, leaving 15 bases between the germline ends. The germline CDR1 and CDR2 sequences are MDHEN and SYDVKM. The CDR3 coding sequence is TGTGCCAGCGCACCTTTAACAGGACAAGAGACCCAGTACTTC. Amino acids: CASAPLTGQETQYF. Full variable domain (missing parts from reference TRBV28 and TRBJ2-5): DVKVTQSSRYLVKRTGEKVFLECVQDMDHENMFWYRQDPGLGLRLIYFSYDVKMKEKGDIPEGYSVSREKKERFSLILESASTNQTSMYLCASAPLTGQETQYFGPGTRLLVL.

This clonotype was seen many times. The V and J genes are TRBV7-8 and TRBJ2-7; a possible D gene is TRBD2 (6 bases). Germline CDR1 and CDR2: SGHVS and FQNEAQ. V lost 1 base, J lost 2 bases, and 15 bases lay in between. The CDR3 covers 16 residues. This CDR3 reads CASSLDRRGVAYEQYF. CDR3 in DNA: TGTGCCAGCAGCTTAGACCGACGCGGGGTAGCCTACGAGCAGTACTTC.

By share, this clonotype counts as large. The chain combines TRBV12-3 or TRBV12-4 with TRBJ2-7, with 12 bases identical to TRBD1. The V and J ends lost 6 bases and 7 bases, in that order; junction bases with no gene match: 10. CDR3 length equals 15 residues. The DNA for the CDR3 is TGTGCCAGCAGGCAAACAGGGACAGGGGGCGGTGAGCAGTACTTC. Its translation: CASRQTGTGGGEQYF.

J is TRBJ2-5 and V is TRBV7-8, with a possible D match to TRBD2 (6 bases). There are 16 residues in the CDR3. V was trimmed by 1 base and J by 9 bases, leaving 21 bases between them. Germline V gene data show CDR1 as SGHVS and CDR2 as FQNEAQ. This CDR3 reads CASSLESGILTGAQYF. The CDR3 coding sequence is TGTGCCAGCAGCTTAGAGTCGGGGATCCTTACGGGGGCCCAGTACTTC.

Comment on this clonotype: This sequence may be a read error, since a much larger clone differs from it by one base. The V call is TRBV27, the J call TRBJ2-1; tentative D call: TRBD2 (5 bases). The V and J ends lost 10 bases and 9 bases respectively, with 22 bases between them. The CDR3 length is 14 residues. Germline CDR1 is MNHEY and CDR2 is SMNVEV (reference sequence). The CDR3 spells CANIKRGTASEQFF. As DNA, the CDR3 is TGTGCCAACATCAAACGGGGAACTGCGTCTGAGCAGTTCTTC.